What follows describes a single TCR beta chain. Its target antigen remains unknown. Qualities for individual bases were not recorded, and no much larger clone is one base off. Different DNA sequences within this sample yield the same CDR3. Using the deep immunoSEQ assay, TCR CDR3 regions were amplified from genomic DNA by multiplex PCR. For each cell subset, the extracted genomic DNA was distributed evenly across all wells of several immunoSEQ 96-well plates, and each plate served as one replicate. Each replicate PCR for sorted subsets received around 0.2 ug genomic DNA, equal to some 32,000 T cell genomes. Purified libraries were measured with a Qubit 3.0 fluorometer, size-checked on a Bioanalyzer 2100, and measured again with the KAPA Library Quantification kit. A separate single-read 150-cycle Illumina NextSeq 550 flow cell was used to sequence each immunoSEQ 96-well plate. For the original study's pipeline: The immunoSEQ output contained only junctional sequences without quality scores, so filtering could not match that applied to full-length reads. Sequences were annotated with PyIR, a Python wrapper for IgBLAST v1.9, using IMGT germline references to assign V/J genes and CDR3. Reads were filtered out if the reads had weak V/J assignments (E-value above 1e-6), no CDR3, stop codons, out-of-frame junctions, or ambiguous translated residues. V3J clonotypes were defined as sequences sharing the same inferred V gene, J gene, and CDR3 amino acid sequence. Percentage overlap between repertoires was computed as shared unique clonotypes divided by the size of the smaller repertoire. Repertoire richness was assessed with RTK rarefaction, the Chao1 estimator, and Recon v2.1 estimates of unobserved clonotypes. OLGA was used to compute generation probabilities for all TCRbeta clonotypes that the gDNA method yielded from a handful of donors. Imported from immuneACCESS, the table was reduced by TCRdb to in-frame sequences with V and J called. These copies leave out some clones; in studies compared against another copy, an unresolved V gene accounts for under half, and the cause of the remainder is not known. The V and J calls and clone size were taken over from that table, and D and trimming were inferred from the DNA. This sample comprises 2,500,000 or so clones, 93% of them detected only once. About 0.39% of the sample lies in the top ten.

The data stem from a study of shared clonotypes between healthy human individuals (dated by TCRdb to 2018 to 2020). About the investigation overall: A couple of women and a few men aged 18 to 49 years were included in the cohort. Each donor's leukapheresis produced roughly between roughly 0.85 and 10 billion PBMCs. To increase sequencing depth and limit assay-specific biases, TCR repertoire library preparation and sequencing were carried out by different laboratories using diverse techniques. The study deeply sequenced blood TCR repertoires of about 5 healthy adults to estimate repertoire size and the extent of clonotype sharing between individuals. For each donor, CD4 naive and CD4 memory were each given three plates, CD8 naive was given two plates, and CD8 memory was given one plate.

The germline V gene encodes CDR1 MDHEN and CDR2 SYDVKM. The CDR3 has 11 amino acids, counting the end cysteine and phenylalanine. The DNA shown is the 33-base CDR3, in frame from base 1. Healthy HIV-negative adults with no recently reported acute infections or vaccinations were included as donors. Every donor was a Caucasian adult living in Nashville, Tennessee, USA. CD4+ T cells were enriched through magnetic negative selection, after which naive cells were positively selected on CD45RA and the remaining negative fraction served as the memory subset. After blood collection by leukapheresis, PBMCs were isolated using Ficoll-Histopaque density gradient centrifugation and then cryopreserved in the vapor phase of liquid nitrogen. Analytical flow cytometry was used to check the purity and quantity of each magnetically sorted T cell population. Genomic DNA was isolated from every sorted fraction and measured by UV absorbance on a Nanodrop 2000c.

Here is what the overall study found, with its caveats: Pairwise subsampling led to the expectation that sequencing depth would affect the degree of clonotype sharing among donors. Clonotypes shared by all four sorted-subset donors showed higher generation probabilities than non-shared clonotypes. Sampling was limited to blood, and TCR repertoires in tissue likely differ from TCR repertoires in blood. Incomplete sequencing was indicated by rarefaction of sorted-subset datasets, despite the large sequencing depth. Because the study included only a small number of donors, the genetic and exposure-history diversity represented was limited. Naive subsets generally had larger estimated clonotype richness than memory subsets did. Across a few donors, 5% to 6% of naive CD4, approximately 3.5% of naive CD8, 2% to 2.5% of memory CD4, and 0.4% of memory CD8 clonotypes were shared.

Sequencing was performed on naive CD4+ T cells from PBMCs. Per the publication, the cell subset or site label means: CD45RA+ positively selected. The sequence links TRBV28 to TRBJ2-5; the D gene assignment is ambiguous. With the DNA end fitting TRBJ2-7 better, the J assignment may be wrong. The TCR sequence derives from a man aged 18-30 years in good health. Some clones in this sample may be carry-over from other donors' samples. This receptor carries the CDR3 CASSLNYEQYF. The DNA reads as follows: TGTGCCAGCAGCCTAAACTACGAGCAGTACTTC.